The 32 T cell receptor beta chains presented below share a single source sample, sequenced in a study of blood T cell repertoires in COVID-19. Data came from immunoSEQ multiplex PCR; TCRdb stores just in-frame clones and leaves some out. The table includes roughly 130,000 clones, roughly 89% detected once. The specimen was PBMCs or T cells enriched from blood (not recorded which). The receptors come from a woman aged 30 to 39 who had recovered from COVID-19.

The V and J genes are TRBV7-6 and TRBJ2-3; 14 positions match TRBD2. Germline V CDR1 and CDR2: SGHVS, FNYEAQ. The CDR3 consists of 15 residues. V shed 3 bases, J shed 5 bases, and the junction held 1 base outside the gene matches. The CDR3 loop reads CASSLGLAGEDTQYF. The DNA for the CDR3 is TGTGCCAGCAGCTTGGGACTAGCGGGAGAAGATACGCAGTATTTT. The full variable domain, completed using reference TRBV7-6 and TRBJ2-3, is GAGVSQSPRYKVTKRGQDVALRCDPISGHVSLYWYRQALGQGPEFLTYFNYEAQQDKSGLPNDRFSAERPEGSISTLTIQRTEQRDSAMYRCASSLGLAGEDTQYFGPGTRLTVL.

This clone has just one count. V gene TRBV11-1 combines with J gene TRBJ2-5; TRBD1 matches 9 bases. The V gene end was trimmed by 3 bases and the J gene end by 4 bases; junction bases not matched to a gene: 6. Per the germline V gene, CDR1 is SGHAT and CDR2 is FQDESV (reference sequence). The CDR3 is made up of 15 amino acids. In DNA form, the CDR3 reads TGTGCCAGCAGCTTCTCGGGACAGGGCGGAGAGACCCAGTACTTC. Amino acids: CASSFSGQGGETQYF.

The rearrangement uses TRBV19 and TRBJ2-7; 12 positions match TRBD1. The CDR3 extends over 13 amino acids. Germline CDR1 and CDR2: LNHDA and SQIVND (reference sequence). Germline trimming cut 5 bases from V and 10 bases from J; bases unmatched to any gene: 6. CDR3 DNA: TGTGCCAGTAGTGGGACAGGGGGCCGACCCCAGTACTTC. It translates to CASSGTGGRPQYF. Together with reference TRBV19 and TRBJ2-7, the CDR3 gives the full variable domain: DGGITQSPKYLFRKEGQNVTLSCEQNLNHDAMYWYRQDPGQGLRLIYYSQIVNDFQKGDIAEGYSVSREKKESFPLTVTSAQKNPTAFYLCASSGTGGRPQYFGPGTRLTVT.

This clone was observed once. The chain combines TRBV19 with TRBJ2-1, with 8 bases that match TRBD2. Germline V CDR1 and CDR2: LNHDA, SQIVND (reference sequence). The CDR3 is 19 amino acids. The V gene end was trimmed by 4 bases and the J gene end by 9 bases; junction bases not matched to a gene: 23. The CDR3 DNA reads as TGTGCCAGTAGTAGTCGGGGTGCTCGGTCCAGCGGGAGTTCAGGTGAGCAGTTCTTC. Its translation is CASSSRGARSSGSSGEQFF.

The chain combines TRBV18 with TRBJ2-3; D remains ambiguous. This CDR3 region has 14 residues. CDR1 is KGHSH and CDR2 is LQKENI in the germline V gene. Trimming removed 2 bases from V and 5 bases from J, with 11 bases in between. CDR3 bases: TGTGCCAGCTCACCAGGAGTCCGCGGAGATACGCAGTATTTT. As protein: CASSPGVRGDTQYF.

The rearrangement uses TRBV6-2 or TRBV6-3 and TRBJ2-6; possibly TRBD1 for D (5 bases). The CDR3 runs 17 residues. Trimming removed 2 bases from V and 0 bases from J, with 11 bases in between. CDR1 MNHEY and CDR2 SVGEGT come from the germline V gene. The CDR3 loop is CASSYGSRGSGANVLTF. DNA for the CDR3: TGTGCCAGCAGTTACGGCTCAAGGGGCTCTGGGGCCAACGTCCTGACTTTC.

This clone came up a few times. The chain links TRBV21-1 to TRBJ1-2; TRBD1, as called in the table, went unchecked against the DNA. TRBV21-1 is tagged as a pseudogene. The CDR3 length is 15 residues. The CDR3 region is CASSPHPTGPYGYTF. For the CDR3, the DNA is TGTGCCAGCAGCCCCCACCCGACAGGGCCGTATGGCTACACCTTC.

This rearrangement joins TRBV11-2 to TRBJ2-1; D gene ambiguous. The ends were cut back, 5 bases at V and 8 bases at J, with 16 bases in the middle. Germline V gene sequence: CDR1 SGHAT, CDR2 FQNNGV. The CDR3 sequence is 14 residues long. The CDR3 here is CASSPSGLPYEQFF. In nucleotides, the CDR3 is TGTGCCAGCAGCCCGAGTGGGCTCCCCTATGAGCAGTTCTTC.

The chain couples TRBV19 to TRBJ1-4; possibly TRBD1 for D (6 bases). The V gene lost 5 bases and the J gene lost 3 bases, with 10 bases spanning the gap. In germline, CDR1 is LNHDA, CDR2 SQIVND (reference sequence). This CDR3 is 14 amino acids long. CDR3 nucleotides: TGTGCCAGTAGTTGGACAGTCCCTAATGAAAAACTGTTTTTT. This codes for CASSWTVPNEKLFF.

The chain recombines TRBV5-1 with TRBJ2-7, with D uncertain. CDR1 is SGHRS and CDR2 is YFSETQ in the germline V gene. This CDR3 is built from 13 residues. V was pared by 0 bases and J by 7 bases, with 11 bases between. CDR3: CASSLDPTWEQYF. For the CDR3, the DNA is TGCGCCAGCAGCTTGGATCCAACTTGGGAGCAGTACTTC.

V gene TRBV28 combines with J gene TRBJ1-3, with D maybe TRBD1 (6 bases). Per germline, CDR1 MDHEN and CDR2 SYDVKM. V lost 6 bases and J 4 bases, leaving 13 bases between the germline ends. The CDR3 runs 14 residues. The CDR3 DNA follows: TGTGCCAGCAGACTAACAGGGCCCGGAAACACCATATATTTT. This translates into CASRLTGPGNTIYF.

This clone was recorded a few times. The chain couples TRBV4-3 to TRBJ1-3; the D gene is possibly TRBD1 (6 bases). The CDR3 spans 16 residues. V lost 1 base and J lost 4, with 14 bases in between. The germline V gene has CDR1 LGHNA and CDR2 YSLEER. The CDR3 sequence: CASSQVQGLGGNTIYF. The CDR3 DNA reads as TGCGCCAGCAGCCAAGTTCAGGGGCTGGGGGGAAACACCATATATTTT.

Of note for this clone: Other DNA sequences in the sample encode the same CDR3. The chain couples TRBV7-9 to TRBJ1-1; TRBD1 matches at 9 bases. The J segment lost 1 base and the V segment lost 3 bases, leaving 0 bases of the junction unmatched. The CDR3 has 14 residues. CDR1 SEHNR and CDR2 FQNEAQ come from the germline V gene (reference sequence). The CDR3 spells CASSLGQGNTEAFF. CDR3 nucleotides: TGTGCCAGCAGCTTGGGACAGGGGAACACTGAAGCTTTCTTT.

The DNA for the CDR3 is TGCAGCGTTAGGGGACAGGGAATTGGAGAAAAACTGTTTTTT. Amino acid sequence: CSVRGQGIGEKLFF. The rearrangement links TRBV29-1 to TRBJ1-4; 9 positions match TRBD1. Trimming took 5 bases from V and 8 from J; bases not matched to a gene: 9. The CDR3 is 14 amino acids. Germline V lookup: CDR1 SQVTM, CDR2 ANQGSEA.

The genes are TRBV9 and TRBJ2-1; tentative D call: TRBD2 (6 bases). This CDR3 is built from 16 residues. V was trimmed by 4 bases and J by 5 bases, leaving 19 bases between them. Per the germline V gene, CDR1 is SGDLS and CDR2 is YYNGEE. The CDR3, as DNA: TGTGCCAGCAGCACCACCGGGACTCAAACCCACAATGAGCAGTTCTTC. Translation: CASSTTGTQTHNEQFF.

This chain links TRBV7-6 with TRBJ2-3, with 12 bases fitting TRBD2. Germline V lookup: CDR1 SGHVS, CDR2 FNYEAQ. V trimming: 4 bases; J trimming: 7 bases; junction bases outside the gene matches: 21. CDR3 size: 20 residues. In DNA form, the CDR3 reads TGTGCCAGCAGCTATACAGGTTCAGGGGGACCTAGCGGGAGGGCCAATACGCAGTATTTT. This codes for CASSYTGSGGPSGRANTQYF.

The rearrangement links TRBV14 to TRBJ1-2, with no clear D. The CDR3 loop spans 18 amino acids. With 4 bases removed from V and 4 bases from J, the gap between germline ends came to 25 bases. CDR1 and CDR2 from the germline V gene are SGHDN and FVKESK. The CDR3 bases are TGTGCCAGCAGCCTCCAACCGGCCCCGGAATTAGCTCGCTATGGCTACACCTTC. Protein sequence: CASSLQPAPELARYGYTF.

The genes are TRBV30 and TRBJ2-2; D gene unclear. V was cut by 0 bases and J by 2 bases, with 10 bases left in between. The germline CDR1 and CDR2 sequences are GTSNPN and SVGIG (reference sequence). The CDR3 contains 15 residues. CDR3 coding DNA: TGTGCCTGGAGTGTAATGGAGATAAACACCGGGGAGCTGTTTTTT. Translating gives CAWSVMEINTGELFF. Full variable domain (rest looked up from reference TRBV30 and TRBJ2-2): SQTIHQWPATLVQPVGSPLSLECTVEGTSNPNLYWYRQAAGRGLQLLFYSVGIGQISSEVPQNLSASRPQDRQFILSSKKLLLSDSGFYLCAWSVMEINTGELFFGEGSRLTVL.

V gene TRBV7-3 combines with J gene TRBJ2-1; D is perhaps TRBD2 (5 bases). Trimming left V 1 base short and J 8 bases short, with 9 bases between. Germline V gene data show CDR1 as SGHTA and CDR2 as FQGTGA. The CDR3 contains 13 residues. In DNA form, the CDR3 reads TGTGCCAGCAGCTTAAGAGCGGCCCATGAGCAGTTCTTC. This sequence encodes CASSLRAAHEQFF.

This clone was found once. The junction departs from the called germline gene at one end, perhaps through a read error. The chain has TRBV5-5 and TRBJ2-7; D gene ambiguous. Germline V gives CDR1 SGHKS, CDR2 YYEKEE (reference sequence). The CDR3 consists of 12 residues. CDR3 in amino acids: CASSLGSSPFHF. In nucleotides, the CDR3 is TGTGCCAGCAGCTTGGGTTCTTCTCCGTTTCACTTC. Filled out from reference TRBV5-5 and TRBJ2-7, the complete variable domain reads DAGVTQSPTHLIKTRGQQVTLRCSPISGHKSVSWYQQVLGQGPQFIFQYYEKEERGRGNFPDRFSARQFPNYSSELNVNALLLGDSALYLCASSLGSSPFHFGPGTRLTVT.

The V and J genes are TRBV9 and TRBJ1-6; D is possibly TRBD1 (6 bases). Deletions cut 7 bases from V and 7 bases from J, with 9 bases between. The CDR3 is 12 residues long. Germline V gives CDR1 SGDLS, CDR2 YYNGEE. CDR3 sequence: CASGRGNSPLHF. DNA of the CDR3: TGTGCCAGCGGCAGGGGAAATTCACCCCTCCACTTT. The full variable domain, its missing parts supplied by reference TRBV9 and TRBJ1-6, is DSGVTQTPKHLITATGQRVTLRCSPRSGDLSVYWYQQSLDQGLQFLIQYYNGEERAKGNILERFSAQQFPDLHSELNLSSLELGDSALYFCASGRGNSPLHFGNGTRLTVT.

The V and J genes are TRBV29-1 and TRBJ2-6; no definite D call. The CDR3 extends over 13 amino acids. Germline lookup yields CDR1 SQVTM and CDR2 ANQGSEA. V lost 7 bases and J lost 0, with 7 bases in between. CDR3 sequence: CSASLSGANVLTF. The DNA for the CDR3 is TGCAGCGCGAGCCTCTCTGGGGCCAACGTCCTGACTTTC.

The chain has TRBV12-3 or TRBV12-4 and TRBJ2-7; D is unclear. CDR3 length: 12 amino acids. V was trimmed by 2 bases and J by 3 bases, leaving 5 bases between them. The CDR3 is CASSLFLYEQYF. The DNA of the CDR3 is TGTGCCAGCAGTTTATTCCTCTACGAGCAGTACTTC.

The chain couples TRBV6-6 to TRBJ2-3, with 11 bases matching TRBD2. From germline, CDR1 is MNHNY and CDR2 SVGAGI (reference sequence). The CDR3 extends over 14 amino acids. V shed 4 bases, J shed 6 bases, and the junction held 3 bases outside the gene matches. This chain's CDR3 is CASSFSGRVDTQYF. The CDR3, as DNA: TGTGCCAGCAGTTTTAGCGGGAGGGTGGATACGCAGTATTTT.

J is TRBJ1-1 and V is TRBV19; a weak D match, TRBD1 (6 bases). Germline lookup yields CDR1 LNHDA and CDR2 SQIVND (reference sequence). The V gene lost 2 bases and the J gene lost 4 bases, with 14 bases spanning the gap. There are 15 residues in the CDR3. Here the CDR3 reads CASSIRHRVATEAFF. CDR3 DNA: TGTGCCAGTAGTATACGACACAGGGTGGCCACTGAAGCTTTCTTT.

The chain recombines TRBV4-2 with TRBJ2-1; TRBD2 matches at 8 bases. The V and J ends lost 0 bases and 4 bases, in that order; junction bases with no gene match: 11. The germline gives CDR1 LGHNA, CDR2 YNFKEQ. The CDR3 length is 18 residues. The CDR3 here is CASSQEGLAGGLYNEQFF. DNA for the CDR3: TGTGCCAGCAGCCAAGAGGGCCTAGCGGGCGGACTTTACAATGAGCAGTTCTTC.

This clone was counted a few times. This sequence joins TRBV11-2 and TRBJ1-2; 7 positions match TRBD1. CDR3 size: 14 residues. V gave up 5 bases and J gave up 1 base; unmatched junction bases: 4. CDR1 and CDR2 from the germline V gene are SGHAT and FQNNGV. In DNA form, the CDR3 reads TGTGCCAGCAGCGCGGACAGGCGTAACTATGGCTACACCTTC. This sequence encodes CASSADRRNYGYTF. The entire variable domain, with the rest obtained from reference TRBV11-2 and TRBJ1-2, is as follows: EAGVAQSPRYKIIEKRQSVAFWCNPISGHATLYWYQQILGQGPKLLIQFQNNGVVDDSQLPKDRFSAERLKGVDSTLKIQPAKLEDSAVYLCASSADRRNYGYTFGSGTRLTVV.

J is TRBJ2-7 and V is TRBV28; D not certain. Germline V gene sequence: CDR1 MDHEN, CDR2 SYDVKM. The length of the CDR3 is 11 residues. V lost 6 bases, J lost 4 bases, and 7 bases lay in between. CDR3 residues: CASSPAYEQYF. The CDR3 DNA follows: TGTGCCAGCAGCCCAGCGTACGAGCAGTACTTC.

V and J are TRBV2 and TRBJ1-4; possibly TRBD1 for D (6 bases). CDR1 is SNHLY and CDR2 is FYNNEI in the germline V gene. CDR3 length: 15 residues. The germline V and J ends were trimmed by 6 bases and 3 bases, with 14 bases remaining between them. The chain's CDR3 is CASRLQGAANEKLFF. Here the CDR3 DNA reads TGTGCCAGCAGGTTACAGGGAGCGGCTAATGAAAAACTGTTTTTT.

The gene calls are TRBV7-9 and TRBJ1-4; 10 positions agree with TRBD1. Germline V gene data show CDR1 as SEHNR and CDR2 as FQNEAQ (reference sequence). The CDR3 loop spans 17 amino acids. With V trimmed by 8 bases and J by 8 bases, 17 bases remained unmatched. The CDR3 sequence is CASRLGRGGTGAEKLFF. The CDR3 bases are TGTGCCAGCCGATTAGGGAGGGGAGGGACAGGGGCCGAAAAACTGTTTTTT.

This clone was found once. This chain uses TRBV19 with TRBJ2-4; TRBD1 matches at 9 bases. The V gene end was trimmed by 6 bases and the J gene end by 1 base; junction bases not matched to a gene: 13. Per germline, CDR1 LNHDA and CDR2 SQIVND (reference sequence). The CDR3 runs to 18 residues. The CDR3 is CASRQASGQGSAKNIQYF. The CDR3 DNA sequence: TGTGCCAGTAGACAAGCCTCGGGACAGGGCTCCGCCAAAAACATTCAGTACTTC.

The V gene is TRBV16, the J gene TRBJ1-6; tentative D call: TRBD1 (5 bases). The CDR3 spans 15 residues. The germline V gene has CDR1 KGHSY and CDR2 FQNENV. The V end was cut by 0 bases, the J end by 8 bases, with 11 bases between. CDR3 DNA: TGTGCCAGCAGCCAATCAGGGCTACAGGATTCACCCCTCCACTTT. It translates to CASSQSGLQDSPLHF.